Following are 19 T cell receptor beta chains from one sample sequenced in a study of blood T cells in healthy people across ages. Next came a second PCR, run for about 6 to 12 cycles, which used a sample-barcoded 5' primer along with a J-beta primer mix. Each CDR3 protein is one row after TCRdb ran MiXCR on the 5' RACE reads. The table includes 800,000 to 950,000 distinct CDR3 sequences, 48% detected once. Sequenced sample: blood. The receptors come from a man aged 25-45 years in good health.

For the CDR3, the DNA is TGTGCCAGCAGTGTGGACAGAGAAGACGAGCAGTACTTC. Translation: CASSVDREDEQYF. This sequence joins TRBV6-1 and TRBJ2-7, with TRBD1 as a possible D gene (6 bases). Germline V gene data show CDR1 as MNHNS and CDR2 as SASEGT. CDR3 length equals 13 residues. Trimming removed 4 bases at V and 5 bases at J, with 12 bases between.

This clonotype was recorded a few times. The chain joins TRBV15 to TRBJ2-1; D gene ambiguous. Germline CDR1 is LNHNV and CDR2 is YYDKDF (reference sequence). With 5 bases removed from V and 10 bases from J, the gap between germline ends came to 9 bases. The CDR3 runs to 11 residues. CDR3 loop: CATSPSREQFF. DNA for the CDR3: TGTGCCACCAGCCCCAGTAGGGAGCAGTTCTTC.

This clonotype has a handful of counts. The chain uses TRBV28 and TRBJ2-5, with 11 bases fitting TRBD1. The CDR3 consists of 16 residues. The germline CDR1 and CDR2 sequences are MDHEN and SYDVKM. V lost 5 bases, J lost 3 bases, and 8 bases stayed unmatched. CDR3 sequence: CASSRPGQGAEETQYF. CDR3 bases: TGTGCCAGCAGTAGACCTGGACAGGGGGCAGAAGAGACCCAGTACTTC.

The chain carries TRBV7-2 and TRBJ2-7; D is ambiguous. The germline V gene encodes CDR1 SGHTA and CDR2 FQGNSA. The ends were cut back, 0 bases at V and 6 bases at J, with 15 bases in the middle. The CDR3 extends over 15 amino acids. The CDR3 sequence: CASSLAQLSWGEQYF. The CDR3 DNA reads TGTGCCAGCAGCTTAGCACAGCTTAGCTGGGGCGAGCAGTACTTC.

This clonotype has just a few counts. The chain joins TRBV20-1 to TRBJ2-3; TRBD1 matches 8 bases. This CDR3 region has 14 residues. V trimming: 5 bases; J trimming: 4 bases; junction bases outside the gene matches: 8. CDR1 and CDR2 from the germline V gene are DFQATT and SNEGSKA (reference sequence). The CDR3 loop is CSAYRDRSSDTQYF. CDR3 nucleotides: TGCAGTGCTTACCGGGACAGGAGTTCAGATACGCAGTATTTT.

The sample holds a few counts of this clonotype. The chain is built from TRBV7-9 and TRBJ1-2; 7 bases line up with TRBD1. The V gene's germline CDR1 is SEHNR and CDR2 FQNEAQ (reference sequence). With V trimmed by 1 base and J by 6 bases, 5 bases remained unmatched. The CDR3 totals 14 residues. CDR3 loop: CASSLGDRDDGYTF. DNA of the CDR3: TGTGCCAGCAGCTTAGGGGACAGAGACGATGGCTACACCTTC.

The sample holds a few counts of this clonotype. The rearrangement uses TRBV7-2 and TRBJ2-3, with D perhaps given as TRBD1 or TRBD2 (6 bases each). Germline V gives CDR1 SGHTA, CDR2 FQGNSA. The V gene lost 2 bases and the J gene lost 0 bases, with 18 bases spanning the gap. The CDR3 is made up of 18 amino acids. This CDR3 reads CASSLTGRGQLSTDTQYF. The CDR3 region has the DNA TGTGCCAGCAGCTTAACGGGACGGGGGCAACTAAGCACAGATACGCAGTATTTT.

This sequence joins TRBV7-3 and TRBJ2-5; D ambiguous. TRBJ2-7 explains the end of the DNA better; the J call may be wrong. Germline V gene lookup returns CDR1 SGHTA and CDR2 FQGTGA. CDR3 length equals 16 residues. The CDR3 spells CASSPSGLAPAYEQYF. As DNA, the CDR3 is TGTGCCAGCAGCCCAAGTGGGTTAGCTCCTGCCTACGAGCAGTACTTC.

In its sample, this clonotype was seen a few times. The gene calls are TRBV4-1 and TRBJ2-3, with D perhaps given as TRBD1 or TRBD2 (6 bases each). CDR1 and CDR2 (germline): MGHRA, YSYEKL. This CDR3 is 14 amino acids long. Trimming took off 3 bases at V and 9 bases at J, with 16 bases between the two ends. For the CDR3, the DNA is TGCGCCAGCAGCCAGGGGGCCGTCGGGGGAACGCAGTATTTT. Translating gives CASSQGAVGGTQYF.

The table lists this clonotype with many counts. V is TRBV24-1 and J is TRBJ2-7; possibly TRBD2 for D (5 bases). The CDR3 spans 12 residues. Germline CDR1 is KGHDR and CDR2 is SFDVKD. V dropped 5 bases and J dropped 1 base, with 5 bases sitting between them. The CDR3 is CATSAGSYEQYF. For the CDR3, the DNA is TGTGCCACCAGTGCGGGGTCCTACGAGCAGTACTTC.

V is TRBV27 and J is TRBJ1-2, with D perhaps matching TRBD1 (6 bases). This CDR3 contains 16 residues. V was clipped by 3 bases and J by 1 base, with 15 bases between them. Germline values: CDR1 MNHEY, CDR2 SMNVEV (reference sequence). CDR3 amino acids: CASSFMLQGYNYGYTF. For the CDR3, the DNA is TGTGCCAGCAGTTTTATGTTGCAGGGGTATAACTATGGCTACACCTTC.

The chain has TRBV5-1 and TRBJ2-2; D remains unclear. Trimming removed 0 bases at V and 9 bases at J, with 3 bases between. The CDR3 runs to 11 residues. The germline V gene encodes CDR1 SGHRS and CDR2 YFSETQ. The CDR3 sequence: CASSLERELFF. CDR3 nucleotides: TGCGCCAGCAGCTTGGAGAGGGAGCTGTTTTTT.

The genes are TRBV2 and TRBJ1-5; 12 positions match TRBD1. This CDR3 has 16 residues. V was clipped by 1 base and J by 10 bases; unmatched bases: 8. The germline gives CDR1 SNHLY, CDR2 FYNNEI. The CDR3 nucleotides are TGTGCCAGCAGTGAAGACGGGACAGGGGGCCGTCTTCCCCAGCATTTT. As protein: CASSEDGTGGRLPQHF.

The chain couples TRBV5-1 to TRBJ1-1; TRBD1 matches 7 bases. The V gene's germline CDR1 is SGHRS and CDR2 YFSETQ. CDR3 length equals 16 residues. V dropped 2 bases and J dropped 3; count of bases not matched to a gene: 10. This chain's CDR3 is CASSLRQGTPDTEAFF. In nucleotides, the CDR3 is TGCGCCAGCAGCTTACGACAGGGTACCCCTGACACTGAAGCTTTCTTT.

On this clonotype: One end of the junction is discordant with germline, which a read error may explain. This chain connects TRBV6-5 to TRBJ1-1; tentatively, D is TRBD1 (5 bases). Germline lookup yields CDR1 MNHEY and CDR2 SVGAGI. This CDR3 is built from 14 residues. CDR3 region: CAGSYGGSNTEAFF. The CDR3 DNA reads TGTGCCGGCAGTTACGGGGGGTCGAACACTGAAGCTTTCTTT.

This clonotype came up many times. This rearrangement joins TRBV12-3 or TRBV12-4 to TRBJ2-3, with D possibly being TRBD2 (5 bases). V lost 9 bases and J 5 bases, leaving 12 bases between the germline ends. This CDR3 spans 12 amino acids. CDR3 amino acids: CASNRGGDTQYF. CDR3 nucleotides: TGTGCCAGTAACCGTGGAGGAGATACGCAGTATTTT.

The chain combines TRBV20-1 with TRBJ2-4, with 12 nucleotides matching TRBD2. The tail of the sequence fits TRBJ2-7 better, so the J call may be wrong. CDR1 and CDR2 from the germline V gene are DFQATT and SNEGSKA (reference sequence). The CDR3 loop spans 15 amino acids. In DNA, the CDR3 is TGCAGTGCTAGCCCCCTGACTAGCGGGGGCCACGAGCAGTACTTC. It specifies CSASPLTSGGHEQYF.

This chain uses TRBV4-2 with TRBJ1-2, with D hard to call. V dropped 10 bases and J dropped 3 bases, with 15 bases sitting between them. Germline CDR1 reads LGHNA; CDR2 reads YNFKEQ. CDR3 length: 13 residues. The CDR3, as DNA: TGTGCCAACACATCAAGCTGGGACTATGGCTACACCTTC. It specifies CANTSSWDYGYTF.

This clonotype appeared a few times. The chain has TRBV7-2 and TRBJ2-5; TRBD2 matches 8 bases. V lost 2 bases, J lost 5 bases, and 10 bases stayed unmatched. The length of the CDR3 is 16 residues. The germline gives CDR1 SGHTA, CDR2 FQGNSA. The CDR3 here is CASSLFGLSGGETQYF. The CDR3 DNA sequence: TGTGCCAGCAGCTTATTCGGCCTTTCGGGGGGGGAGACCCAGTACTTC.